Listed here are 10 T cell receptor beta chains from one sample, sequenced in a study of blood T cell repertoires in COVID-19. This table comes from immunoSEQ multiplex PCR, and its TCRdb copy is limited to in-frame clones, with some not included. The sample yields about 70,000 clones, roughly 81% seen once. Source material: peripheral blood. The source of these receptors is a man older than 75 with acute or convalescent COVID-19.

The chain combines TRBV2 with TRBJ1-4, with unresolved D. Trimming removed 1 base from V and 8 bases from J, with 11 bases in between. Germline-derived CDR1 and CDR2 are SNHLY and FYNNEI. The CDR3 is 14 residues long. In nucleotides, the CDR3 is TGTGCCAGCAGTGAAGACAAGGGAGAGGAAAAACTGTTTTTT. Its protein product is CASSEDKGEEKLFF.

This chain uses TRBV6-5 with TRBJ1-4, with D tentatively TRBD1 (6 bases). CDR1 and CDR2 from the germline V gene are MNHEY and SVGAGI. The CDR3 spans 16 residues. V lost 2 bases, J lost 6 bases, and 16 bases lay in between. The CDR3 here is CASSYDYRDSDEKLFF. In DNA, the CDR3 is TGTGCCAGCAGTTACGATTACAGGGATTCGGATGAAAAACTGTTTTTT.

The gene calls are TRBV12-3 or TRBV12-4 and TRBJ2-5; D possibly corresponds to TRBD2 (6 bases). Trimming took 0 bases from V and 4 from J, leaving 6 bases between them. The CDR3 loop spans 13 amino acids. The CDR3 here is CASSLAGGETQYF. The CDR3 DNA follows: TGTGCCAGCAGTTTAGCGGGAGGAGAGACCCAGTACTTC.

The gene calls are TRBV27 and TRBJ2-1, with D perhaps TRBD2 (6 bases). V lost 5 bases, J lost 0 bases, and 11 bases lay in between. This CDR3 is 15 amino acids long. In germline, CDR1 is MNHEY, CDR2 SMNVEV (reference sequence). The CDR3 nucleotides are TGTGCCAGCAGTCCTTACGGGAGCTCCTACAATGAGCAGTTCTTC. It yields the protein CASSPYGSSYNEQFF.

This clone came up a few times. J is TRBJ2-1 and V is TRBV5-1, with 12 bases lining up with TRBD2. J gave up 10 bases and V 0 bases, and 8 bases lay outside the gene matches. CDR3 length: 16 amino acids. Germline V gene sequence: CDR1 SGHRS, CDR2 YFSETQ. The CDR3 nucleotides are TGCGCCAGCAGCTTGGCCTCCCTAGCGGGGGGGTGGGAGCAGTTCTTC. Amino acids: CASSLASLAGGWEQFF.

V and J are TRBV5-1 and TRBJ2-3, with 9 nucleotides matching TRBD2. This CDR3 has 16 amino acids. The germline V gene encodes CDR1 SGHRS and CDR2 YFSETQ. The trim removed 0 bases at V and 5 bases at J, leaving 7 bases unmatched. The CDR3 spells CASSLEGSGSIDTQYF. CDR3 nucleotide sequence: TGCGCCAGCAGCTTGGAAGGTAGCGGGAGTATAGATACGCAGTATTTT.

This clone was found once. The rearrangement uses TRBV28 and TRBJ2-7; D call uncertain. V was clipped by 1 base and J by 5 bases, with 12 bases between them. This CDR3 comprises 14 residues. CDR1 and CDR2 from the germline V gene are MDHEN and SYDVKM. This CDR3 reads CASSLYGGGNEQYF. DNA of the CDR3: TGTGCCAGCAGTTTATACGGCGGCGGCAACGAGCAGTACTTC.

The chain joins TRBV28 to TRBJ1-1; maybe TRBD1 (5 bases). The germline V gene encodes CDR1 MDHEN and CDR2 SYDVKM. The germline V and J ends were trimmed by 7 bases and 10 bases, with 22 bases remaining between them. The CDR3 contains 14 residues. The CDR3 DNA reads as TGTGCCAGCACCTCGACAGTCTCCCCCTCTGGAGCTTTCTTT. Residues: CASTSTVSPSGAFF. Looking up the rest from reference TRBV28 and TRBJ1-1 gives the full variable domain: DVKVTQSSRYLVKRTGEKVFLECVQDMDHENMFWYRQDPGLGLRLIYFSYDVKMKEKGDIPEGYSVSREKKERFSLILESASTNQTSMYLCASTSTVSPSGAFFGQGTRLTVV.

The chain recombines TRBV18 with TRBJ2-2, with TRBD1 matching 8 bases. This CDR3 contains 13 residues. Germline CDR1 is KGHSH and CDR2 is LQKENI. The V and J ends lost 4 bases and 7 bases, in that order; junction bases with no gene match: 2. CDR3 DNA sequence: TGTGCCAGCTCACAGACAGGGGACGGGGAGCTGTTTTTT. Translation: CASSQTGDGELFF.

The gene calls are TRBV9 and TRBJ2-6; D gene ambiguous. V was clipped by 0 bases and J by 0 bases, with 7 bases between them. The CDR3 contains 16 residues. CDR1 and CDR2 (germline): SGDLS, YYNGEE. CDR3 coding DNA: TGTGCCAGCAGCGTAGACCGGAGCTCTGGGGCCAACGTCCTGACTTTC. The encoded protein is CASSVDRSSGANVLTF.